The source of this T cell receptor beta chain is a study of cytomegalovirus exposure and HLA in healthy donors. This CDR3 has 15 residues. Germline V gives CDR1 SEHNR, CDR2 FQNEAQ (reference sequence). V shed 0 bases and J shed 9 bases, with 15 bases lying between them. Use of 60 Vbeta and 13 Jbeta primers characterized the PCR. The assay was immunoSEQ multiplex PCR, and TCRdb's table has in-frame clones only and misses some. The repertoire shows around 76,000 clones; the top ten hold roughly 0.8%. This TCR came from a boy younger than 18 in good health and CMV-seronegative. This sequence joins TRBV7-9 and TRBJ2-1, with D perhaps TRBD2 (6 bases). Sequenced material: PBMCs. The CDR3 sequence is CASSLATSRVGEQFF. In nucleotides, the CDR3 is TGTGCCAGCAGCTTAGCAACTAGCCGGGTCGGTGAGCAGTTCTTC.